These 30 T cell receptor beta chains came from one sample sequenced in a study of cytomegalovirus exposure and HLA in healthy donors. The PCR used 60 Vbeta and 13 Jbeta primers. The assay was immunoSEQ multiplex PCR, and TCRdb's table has in-frame clones only and misses some. The sample has approximately 150,000 clones, about 80% seen once. The sequenced material came from PBMCs. These receptors all stem from a female donor in good health and CMV-seronegative.

This clone was seen a single time. The J gene is TRBJ2-5, the V gene TRBV6-1; 7 nucleotides align to TRBD1. Germline loops: CDR1 MNHNS, CDR2 SASEGT. Unmatched junction bases numbered 4, after V lost 7 bases and J lost 5 bases. The CDR3 has 12 residues. The CDR3 spells CASTGTAETQYF. The CDR3 DNA is TGTGCCAGCACCGGGACAGCGGAGACCCAGTACTTC.

This clone came up once. This sequence joins TRBV13 and TRBJ2-1; D is perhaps TRBD2 (6 bases). Germline-derived CDR1 and CDR2 are PRHDT and FYEKMQ (reference sequence). CDR3 size: 16 residues. V was cut by 8 bases and J by 0 bases, with 17 bases left in between. CDR3 bases: TGTGCCAGCTGCCAGGGAGGTTATAGCTCCTACAATGAGCAGTTCTTC. Translating gives CASCQGGYSSYNEQFF.

The table lists this clone with a few counts. The chain is built from TRBV5-6 and TRBJ1-1; D might be TRBD1 (5 bases). CDR1 is SGHDT and CDR2 is YYEEEE in the germline V gene. This CDR3 is built from 12 residues. Trimming cost V 4 bases and J 8 bases, with 12 bases left between them. In DNA, the CDR3 is TGTGCCAGCAGCCCCCGGCGGGGGGAAGCTTTCTTT. This sequence encodes CASSPRRGEAFF.

The J gene is TRBJ1-2, the V gene TRBV27, with 8 bases fitting TRBD1. Germline CDR1 and CDR2: MNHEY and SMNVEV (reference sequence). CDR3 size: 16 residues. J was trimmed by 3 bases and V by 4 bases; bases with no gene match: 10. The CDR3 coding sequence is TGTGCCAGCAGTTCGCTAACGGGACAGGACTACTATGGCTACACCTTC. This encodes CASSSLTGQDYYGYTF.

With respect to this clone: An end of the junction does not agree with germline; a read error may underlie this. The chain uses TRBV7-9 and TRBJ1-1; TRBD1 agrees at 11 bases. The CDR3 consists of 14 residues. Per germline, CDR1 SEHNR and CDR2 FQNEAQ (reference sequence). In DNA, the CDR3 is TGTTCCAGCAGTGCCGGGACAGGGGGCACTGAAGCTTTCTTT. Translated, it gives CSSSAGTGGTEAFF.

The V call is TRBV7-9, the J call TRBJ2-2; possible D gene TRBD1, 6 bases. Germline CDR1 and CDR2: SEHNR and FQNEAQ (reference sequence). V shed 5 bases and J shed 4 bases, with 17 bases lying between them. CDR3 length: 16 amino acids. CDR3 coding DNA: TGTGCCAGCAGCCGGGGAACAGGGTCGGGCACCGGGGAGCTGTTTTTT. This codes for CASSRGTGSGTGELFF.

The chain carries TRBV6-6 and TRBJ2-7, with 8 bases aligning to TRBD1. Per germline, CDR1 MNHNY and CDR2 SVGAGI (reference sequence). The ends lost 7 bases at V and 2 bases at J; junction bases unmatched: 10. The CDR3 is 15 amino acids. CDR3 bases: TGTGCCAGCATACTCCAGGGGACAGGAGCCTACGAGCAGTACTTC. It codes for CASILQGTGAYEQYF.

The rearrangement links TRBV7-2 to TRBJ2-3; 7 bases fit TRBD2. CDR1 is SGHTA and CDR2 is FQGNSA in the germline V gene. This CDR3 is 15 amino acids long. Trimming at V came to 5 bases and at J to 0 bases, leaving 5 bases not matched to a gene. DNA for the CDR3: TGTGCCAGCAGCACGACTAGCCGGAGCACAGATACGCAGTATTTT. As protein: CASSTTSRSTDTQYF.

The rearrangement uses TRBV4-1 and TRBJ1-2, with 9 bases matching TRBD1. CDR1 is MGHRA and CDR2 is YSYEKL in the germline V gene. The V segment lost 4 bases and the J segment 2 bases; nucleotides outside the gene matches: 11. The CDR3 contains 17 residues. CDR3 nucleotide sequence: TGCGCCAGCAGCCTTACCTCCGGGACAGGGCTCAACTATGGCTACACCTTC. This gives the protein CASSLTSGTGLNYGYTF.

The rearrangement uses TRBV14 and TRBJ2-2; TRBD2 matches 8 bases. V lost 0 bases and J lost 3; bases outside the gene matches: 3. In germline, CDR1 is SGHDN, CDR2 FVKESK. The CDR3 extends over 16 amino acids. Here the CDR3 reads CASSQERREDTGELFF. The DNA for the CDR3 is TGTGCCAGCAGCCAAGAGAGGCGGGAGGACACCGGGGAGCTGTTTTTT.

The chain employs TRBV9 and TRBJ1-1, with 7 bases matching TRBD1. The CDR3 totals 17 residues. J gave up 0 bases and V 5 bases, and 13 bases lay outside the gene matches. Germline V gene lookup returns CDR1 SGDLS and CDR2 YYNGEE. The CDR3 sequence: CASSGGRPGGLNTEAFF. The CDR3 DNA follows: TGTGCCAGCAGTGGGGGCAGGCCAGGGGGGTTGAACACTGAAGCTTTCTTT.

The chain uses TRBV30 and TRBJ2-7; D is possibly TRBD1 (6 bases). The CDR3 is 13 residues long. The germline V gene encodes CDR1 GTSNPN and CDR2 SVGIG (reference sequence). Deletions cut 1 base from V and 2 bases from J, with 9 bases between. CDR3 DNA: TGTGCCTGGAGTGGGGACATCACCTACGAGCAGTACTTC. It is translated as CAWSGDITYEQYF.

V gene TRBV5-5 combines with J gene TRBJ2-2, with TRBD2 as a possible D gene (7 bases). Germline-derived CDR1 and CDR2 are SGHKS and YYEKEE (reference sequence). The CDR3 spans 18 residues. The ends were cut back, 0 bases at V and 0 bases at J, with 15 bases in the middle. The CDR3 region is CASSLVHRGGPNTGELFF. The CDR3 DNA sequence: TGTGCCAGCAGCTTGGTTCATCGCGGGGGCCCGAACACCGGGGAGCTGTTTTTT.

The chain combines TRBV5-1 with TRBJ2-3; 7 nucleotides agree with TRBD1. This CDR3 contains 16 residues. Germline CDR1 is SGHRS and CDR2 is YFSETQ. The junction had 13 bases not matched to a gene; V was cut back by 4 bases and J by 5 bases. CDR3 sequence (DNA): TGCGCCAGCAGCCCGCAGGGGGACGCCCGTCAAGATACGCAGTATTTT. Amino acids: CASSPQGDARQDTQYF.

This chain connects TRBV5-1 to TRBJ2-6; 8 bases are shared with TRBD2. CDR3 length equals 18 residues. V shed 1 base, J shed 0 bases, and the junction held 6 bases outside the gene matches. Germline CDR1 SGHRS, CDR2 YFSETQ. The chain's CDR3 is CASSLFGAGASGANVLTF. DNA of the CDR3: TGCGCCAGCAGCTTGTTCGGAGCGGGGGCCTCTGGGGCCAACGTCCTGACTTTC.

This sequence joins TRBV28 and TRBJ2-2, with a tentative D call TRBD1 (5 bases). The V gene lost 5 bases and the J gene lost 16 bases, with 23 bases spanning the gap. The V gene's germline CDR1 is MDHEN and CDR2 SYDVKM. The CDR3 runs to 14 residues. This CDR3 is CASSPRRQSLQRFF. CDR3 DNA: TGTGCCAGCAGTCCACGCAGACAGAGTCTTCAAAGGTTTTTT.

This clone was seen a few times. The chain is built from TRBV6-1 and TRBJ1-1; D remains unclear. Germline V gene data show CDR1 as MNHNS and CDR2 as SASEGT. The CDR3 sequence is 12 residues long. The ends were cut back, 4 bases at V and 9 bases at J, with 12 bases in the middle. Here the CDR3 DNA reads TGTGCCAGCAGTGTCGACTTGAGTAAAGCTTTCTTT. Its protein product is CASSVDLSKAFF.

This clone was detected a few times. This rearrangement joins TRBV30 to TRBJ1-1; 7 bases line up with TRBD1. The CDR3 has 13 amino acids. Unmatched junction bases numbered 8, after V lost 2 bases and J lost 8 bases. CDR1 is GTSNPN and CDR2 is SVGIG in the germline V gene (reference sequence). The CDR3 here is CAWSPDRAAEAFF. Written as DNA, the CDR3 is TGTGCCTGGAGTCCTGACAGGGCGGCCGAAGCTTTCTTT.

The chain recombines TRBV27 with TRBJ1-3; 10 nucleotides match TRBD1. Germline trimming cut 3 bases from V and 2 bases from J; bases unmatched to any gene: 1. The germline CDR1 and CDR2 sequences are MNHEY and SMNVEV (reference sequence). The CDR3 spans 15 residues. The CDR3 sequence: CASSFGQGAGNTIYF. DNA of the CDR3: TGTGCCAGCAGTTTCGGACAGGGGGCTGGAAACACCATATATTTT.

V gene TRBV6-5 combines with J gene TRBJ1-5, with 7 nucleotides matching TRBD1. This CDR3 has 15 residues. Trimming cost V 0 bases and J 3 bases; bases outside gene matches: 2. Germline CDR1 reads MNHEY; CDR2 reads SVGAGI. Here the CDR3 reads CASSYSDRDNQPQHF. CDR3 in DNA: TGTGCCAGCAGTTACTCAGACAGGGACAATCAGCCCCAGCATTTT.

With respect to this clone: Relative to the germline gene, one junction end is altered; a read error may explain this. The chain joins TRBV6-6 to TRBJ1-2; D unclear. The CDR3 spans 16 residues. Germline values: CDR1 MNHNY, CDR2 SVGAGI (reference sequence). CDR3 region: CASMMSRLATNHGYTF. The DNA of the CDR3 is TGTGCCAGCATGATGTCACGGCTTGCTACTAACCATGGCTACACCTTC.

The CDR3 here is CASSRPDTSGGEGNTGELFF. CDR3 bases: TGTGCCAGCAGCCGACCCGATACTAGCGGGGGAGAAGGTAACACCGGGGAGCTGTTTTTT. The chain carries TRBV7-6 and TRBJ2-2; 11 bases map to TRBD2. With 5 bases clipped from V and 2 bases from J, the junction kept 16 bases outside the gene matches. The CDR3 has 20 amino acids. The germline gives CDR1 SGHVS, CDR2 FNYEAQ.

V usage is TRBV7-2 and J usage is TRBJ1-2, with TRBD1 as a possible D gene (5 bases). This CDR3 is built from 17 residues. Between the trimmed V and J ends, which lost 1 base and 4 bases, there was a span of 19 bases. Germline V gene lookup returns CDR1 SGHTA and CDR2 FQGNSA. CDR3 coding DNA: TGTGCCAGCAGCTTAGTCGGGGCGGGGTCCTCCGTCTATGGCTACACCTTC. This encodes CASSLVGAGSSVYGYTF. Using reference TRBV7-2 and TRBJ1-2 for the parts outside the CDR3, the full variable domain is GAGVSQSPSNKVTEKGKDVELRCDPISGHTALYWYRQSLGQGLEFLIYFQGNSAPDKSGLPSDRFSAERTGGSVSTLTIQRTQQEDSAVYLCASSLVGAGSSVYGYTFGSGTRLTVV.

The rearrangement joins TRBV27 to TRBJ2-7; TRBD2 matches 10 bases. The CDR3 totals 14 residues. V was pared by 6 bases and J by 4 bases, with 6 bases of the junction left unmatched. The germline V gene has CDR1 MNHEY and CDR2 SMNVEV (reference sequence). CDR3 sequence reads: CASRASGSGYEQYF. CDR3 DNA sequence: TGTGCCAGCAGGGCTAGCGGGAGTGGATACGAGCAGTACTTC.

There are a few counts of this clone. The rearrangement uses TRBV27 and TRBJ2-3, with 9 bases that match TRBD2. The CDR3 runs to 15 residues. J lost 5 bases, V lost 9 bases, and 12 bases had no gene match. In germline, CDR1 is MNHEY, CDR2 SMNVEV (reference sequence). In DNA, the CDR3 is TGTGCCAGTTGGCCAGGGCGGGGGGGCGGAGATACGCAGTATTTT. Translated, it gives CASWPGRGGGDTQYF.

This clone was found once. The V call is TRBV6-6, the J call TRBJ2-4; TRBD2 agrees at 8 bases. Germline CDR1 MNHNY, CDR2 SVGAGI (reference sequence). Trimming at V came to 6 bases and at J to 0 bases, leaving 1 base not matched to a gene. The CDR3 extends over 14 amino acids. The CDR3 loop is CASRLAVAKNIQYF. The CDR3, as DNA: TGTGCCAGCAGACTAGCGGTAGCCAAAAACATTCAGTACTTC.

This chain joins TRBV28 and TRBJ1-2, with a tentative D call TRBD1 (5 bases). The CDR3 length is 14 residues. V was trimmed by 4 bases and J by 3 bases, leaving 12 bases between them. The germline CDR1 and CDR2 sequences are MDHEN and SYDVKM. The CDR3 protein is CASSYPRDDYGYTF. DNA of the CDR3: TGTGCCAGCAGTTATCCCAGGGATGACTATGGCTACACCTTC.

V and J are TRBV28 and TRBJ2-5, with D possibly matching TRBD1 (6 bases). Matching the DNA end better, TRBJ2-7 makes the J call doubtful. Germline V lookup: CDR1 MDHEN, CDR2 SYDVKM. The length of the CDR3 is 13 residues. CDR3 sequence reads: CASSRRGTYEQYF. In DNA form, the CDR3 reads TGTGCCAGCTCCCGCAGGGGAACCTACGAGCAGTACTTC.

The V gene is TRBV9, the J gene TRBJ1-4; D remains ambiguous. Per the germline V gene, CDR1 is SGDLS and CDR2 is YYNGEE. The V gene lost 0 bases and the J gene lost 2 bases, with 5 bases spanning the gap. The CDR3 runs 14 residues. CDR3 in amino acids: CASSVDSTNEKLFF. The CDR3 DNA sequence: TGTGCCAGCAGCGTAGACAGTACTAATGAAAAACTGTTTTTT.

V gene TRBV5-5 combines with J gene TRBJ2-1, with TRBD2 matching over 9 bases. J gave up 4 bases and V 7 bases, and 18 bases lay outside the gene matches. The CDR3 spans 18 residues. Germline assignment: CDR1 SGHKS and CDR2 YYEKEE (reference sequence). CDR3 DNA: TGTGCCAGCCTCTCGACGGGGCTAGCGGGAACCAGGTACAATGAGCAGTTCTTC. This encodes CASLSTGLAGTRYNEQFF.